What follows are 20 T cell receptor beta chains derived from one specimen sequenced in a study of T-cell reconstitution after alpha-beta-depleted transplantation in children. Unique molecular identifiers tagged the TCRbeta library. TCRdb ran MiXCR on the PCR reads and lists one entry per CDR3 protein. Of roughly 200,000 distinct CDR3 sequences listed, about 9.5% were seen once; the top ten hold approximately 6.2%. The input for sequencing was PBMCs from the stem cell graft donor, taken from the stem cell graft. These receptors originate from a human donor who donated a stem cell graft to a child with acute lymphoblastic leukemia.

This clonotype was picked up a small number of times. This sequence joins TRBV6-5 and TRBJ2-7; the match to TRBD2 covers 11 bases. Unmatched junction bases numbered 10, after V lost 4 bases and J lost 5 bases. This CDR3 is built from 16 residues. From germline, CDR1 is MNHEY and CDR2 SVGAGI. The CDR3 sequence is CASSFSTSGESDEQYF. The CDR3 DNA is TGTGCCAGCAGTTTTTCGACTAGCGGGGAATCAGACGAGCAGTACTTC.

On this clonotype itself: Since no conserved phenylalanine or tryptophan closes the CDR3, a read error is the likely cause. The V gene is TRBV20-1, the J gene TRBJ1-1; the D gene is possibly TRBD1 (5 bases). Germline-derived CDR1 and CDR2 are DFQATT and SNEGSKA (reference sequence). V lost 0 bases and J lost 6, with 20 bases in between. This CDR3 comprises 16 residues. In DNA, the CDR3 is TGCAGTGCTAGAGATATGAGTAGGCCCGGGGACTCTGAAGCTTTCTAT. Translated: CSARDMSRPGDSEAFY.

The chain recombines TRBV5-4 with TRBJ2-7; 7 bases fit TRBD1. V was clipped by 4 bases and J by 6 bases; unmatched bases: 7. The CDR3 spans 13 residues. Germline V gene sequence: CDR1 SGHNT, CDR2 YYREEE (reference sequence). In nucleotides, the CDR3 is TGTGCCAGCAGCGCCCGACAGGGCGGCGAGCAGTACTTC. Translating it yields CASSARQGGEQYF.

The sample holds a few counts of this clonotype. The chain employs TRBV6-2 or TRBV6-3 and TRBJ2-7; D might be TRBD1 or TRBD2, each matching 5 bases. CDR1 is MNHEY, CDR2 SVGEGT, per germline. V lost 2 bases and J lost 1, with 21 bases in between. This CDR3 spans 18 amino acids. CDR3 in amino acids: CASSYGKTGRRPSYEQYF. The CDR3 bases are TGTGCCAGCAGTTACGGCAAAACGGGACGGAGGCCTTCCTACGAGCAGTACTTC.

This clonotype was picked up many times. The CDR3 DNA sequence: TGCGCCAGCAGCTTGGCGGTAGCGGGCCACCTGGAGCAGTACTTC. It translates to CASSLAVAGHLEQYF. The chain joins TRBV5-1 to TRBJ2-7; 7 nucleotides agree with TRBD2. CDR1 and CDR2 (germline): SGHRS, YFSETQ. CDR3 length equals 15 residues. V shed 0 bases and J 7 bases; nucleotides not matched to a gene: 10.

The chain combines TRBV4-3 with TRBJ1-1; D ambiguous. Germline CDR1 is LGHNA and CDR2 is YSLEER. The CDR3 covers 17 residues. Between the trimmed V and J ends, which lost 3 bases and 5 bases, there was a span of 22 bases. The CDR3 loop reads CASSHPQPHPVRTEAFF. CDR3 bases: TGCGCCAGCAGCCACCCGCAACCCCACCCGGTGCGGACTGAAGCTTTCTTT.

This clonotype was recorded many times. This sequence joins TRBV4-1 and TRBJ1-1; 7 nucleotides agree with TRBD1. J gave up 11 bases and V 3 bases, and 9 bases lay outside the gene matches. Looked up from germline, CDR1 is MGHRA and CDR2 is YSYEKL. This CDR3 comprises 13 residues. The CDR3 spells CASSQYDRAVAFF. For the CDR3, the DNA is TGCGCCAGCAGCCAGTACGACAGGGCGGTGGCTTTCTTT.

This clonotype has just a few counts. The chain has TRBV6-2 or TRBV6-3 and TRBJ2-3; D is perhaps TRBD2 (6 bases). Trimming stripped 7 bases from V and 1 base from J, with 15 bases between. This CDR3 comprises 15 residues. Per germline, CDR1 MNHEY and CDR2 SVGEGT. The CDR3 DNA reads TGTGCCAGCACCCCCCGGGCGGGGCGCACAGATACGCAGTATTTT. It yields the protein CASTPRAGRTDTQYF.

As concerns this clonotype: The junction departs from the called germline gene at one end, perhaps through a read error. V is TRBV12-3 or TRBV12-4 and J is TRBJ2-3; no reliable D call. This CDR3 has 16 residues. The CDR3 loop reads CANSYYITGLTDTQYF. The CDR3 nucleotides are TGTGCCAACAGTTACTACATTACGGGCCTCACAGATACGCAGTATTTT.

The sample holds many counts of this clonotype. At one end, the junction sequence differs from germline, possibly due to a read error. The chain uses TRBV5-1 and TRBJ1-1; D ambiguous. The CDR3 sequence is 12 residues long. Germline CDR1 reads SGHRS; CDR2 reads YFSETQ. CDR3 sequence (DNA): TGTGCCAGCAGTTTAGGCGCTACTGAAGCTTTCTTT. Its translation: CASSLGATEAFF. Using reference TRBV5-1 and TRBJ1-1 for the parts outside the CDR3, the full variable domain is KAGVTQTPRYLIKTRGQQVTLSCSPISGHRSVSWYQQTPGQGLQFLFEYFSETQRNKGNFPGRFSGRQFSNSRSEMNVSTLELGDSALYLCASSLGATEAFFGQGTRLTVV.

The rearrangement links TRBV6-5 to TRBJ2-7, with a tentative D call TRBD2 (6 bases). Germline assignment: CDR1 MNHEY and CDR2 SVGAGI. Deletions cut 4 bases from V and 5 bases from J, with 12 bases between. The CDR3 loop spans 13 amino acids. The DNA for the CDR3 is TGTGCCAGCAGTTCATACTCGGGGGACGAGCAGTACTTC. Residues: CASSSYSGDEQYF.

This clonotype was counted at least ten times. The rearrangement links TRBV20-1 to TRBJ2-1; D gene ambiguous. The germline gives CDR1 DFQATT, CDR2 SNEGSKA (reference sequence). This CDR3 is 13 amino acids long. V lost 1 base, J lost 7 bases, and 11 bases lay in between. This CDR3 is CSARVWSRNEQFF. In DNA, the CDR3 is TGCAGTGCTAGAGTTTGGTCTAGGAATGAGCAGTTCTTC.

The CDR3 DNA is TGTGCCTGGGGTGAAGCTTTCTTT. The encoded protein is CAWGEAFF. The chain carries TRBV30 and TRBJ1-1; no firm D call. The CDR3 length is 8 residues. Germline V gene lookup returns CDR1 GTSNPN and CDR2 SVGIG (reference sequence). V was trimmed by 5 bases and J by 7 bases, leaving 2 bases between them.

This clonotype was seen more than once but under ten times. The rearrangement uses TRBV15 and TRBJ1-5; D uncertain. The CDR3 has 17 amino acids. With 0 bases removed from V and 0 bases from J, the gap between germline ends came to 12 bases. CDR1 LNHNV and CDR2 YYDKDF come from the germline V gene (reference sequence). CDR3 region: CATSRDLGRVSNQPQHF. As DNA, the CDR3 is TGTGCCACCAGCAGAGATCTCGGGCGGGTTAGCAATCAGCCCCAGCATTTT.

This clonotype was detected a few times. The genes are TRBV6-5 and TRBJ2-7, with 8 bases that match TRBD2. V was pared by 1 base and J by 0 bases, with 2 bases of the junction left unmatched. This CDR3 comprises 15 residues. The V gene's germline CDR1 is MNHEY and CDR2 SVGAGI. The CDR3 sequence: CASSYFGGASYEQYF. CDR3 DNA: TGTGCCAGCAGTTACTTCGGGGGGGCCTCCTACGAGCAGTACTTC.

This clonotype has only a few counts. One junction end disagrees with the germline gene, perhaps due to a read error. The chain uses TRBV12-3 or TRBV12-4 and TRBJ1-1; the D gene is possibly TRBD1 (5 bases). CDR3 length equals 12 residues. CDR3 nucleotide sequence: TGTGCCAGCCTGGCCCAATATAGACAGTTTGTTTTT. Translating gives CASLAQYRQFVF.

This clonotype appeared a few times. This chain links TRBV27 with TRBJ1-1, with TRBD1 identical over 7 bases. The CDR3 length is 14 residues. Germline V gives CDR1 MNHEY, CDR2 SMNVEV (reference sequence). V shed 0 bases, J shed 7 bases, and the junction held 5 bases outside the gene matches. The CDR3 spells CASSLSEGAGEAFF. CDR3 nucleotide sequence: TGTGCCAGCAGTTTATCGGAGGGGGCGGGTGAAGCTTTCTTT.

This clonotype was observed many times. V and J are TRBV10-3 and TRBJ1-2; D is perhaps TRBD1 (5 bases). The germline V and J ends were trimmed by 10 bases and 4 bases, with 16 bases remaining between them. CDR1 and CDR2 from the germline V gene are ENHRY and SYGVKD. There are 13 residues in the CDR3. The CDR3 sequence is CATTWDGGYGYTF. DNA of the CDR3: TGTGCCACCACATGGGACGGAGGCTATGGCTACACCTTC.

The rearrangement uses TRBV20-1 and TRBJ1-5; D unclear. Trimming removed 3 bases at V and 2 bases at J, with 26 bases between. This CDR3 is 19 amino acids long. CDR1 and CDR2 from the germline V gene are DFQATT and SNEGSKA (reference sequence). This chain's CDR3 is CSASRTRTAWVRGNQPQHF. CDR3 DNA: TGCAGTGCTAGCCGGACTCGTACTGCTTGGGTTAGGGGCAATCAGCCCCAGCATTTT.

The chain recombines TRBV4-3 with TRBJ2-1; 14 bases align to TRBD2. Germline-derived CDR1 and CDR2 are LGHNA and YSLEER. The CDR3 totals 18 residues. Trimming took 3 bases from V and 8 from J; bases not matched to a gene: 12. CDR3 in amino acids: CASSQGYETSGGAYEQFF. The CDR3 coding sequence is TGCGCCAGCAGCCAGGGATATGAGACTAGCGGGGGGGCTTATGAGCAGTTCTTC.